The present TCR beta chain was sequenced within a study of shared clonotypes between healthy human individuals. Study-wide background: CD4 naive and CD4 memory each took three plates per donor, while CD8 naive took two and CD8 memory one.

The authors distributed each subset's genomic DNA evenly over several immunoSEQ plates. Measured with immunoSEQ multiplex PCR; TCRdb has only the in-frame clones, and not every one. The sample contains around 700,000 clones, around 74% of which appear only once. Points on this clone: The identical CDR3 is also encoded by other nucleotide sequences in the sample.

Investigators divided CD4+ cells into CD45RA+ naive and CD45RA-negative memory subsets. This CDR3 has 14 amino acids. Trimming removed 2 bases from V and 1 base from J, with 7 bases in between. Germline CDR1 is SGHNT and CDR2 is YENEEA. This sequence joins TRBV11-3 and TRBJ2-3; tentative D call: TRBD1 (6 bases). The sample taken for sequencing was memory CD4+ T cells sorted from blood. Subset defined: CD45RA-negative fraction. This sequence was found in a woman under 40 in good health. The CDR3 here is CASSLSGGTDTQYF. CDR3 nucleotide sequence: TGTGCCAGCAGCTTATCAGGGGGCACAGATACGCAGTATTTT.